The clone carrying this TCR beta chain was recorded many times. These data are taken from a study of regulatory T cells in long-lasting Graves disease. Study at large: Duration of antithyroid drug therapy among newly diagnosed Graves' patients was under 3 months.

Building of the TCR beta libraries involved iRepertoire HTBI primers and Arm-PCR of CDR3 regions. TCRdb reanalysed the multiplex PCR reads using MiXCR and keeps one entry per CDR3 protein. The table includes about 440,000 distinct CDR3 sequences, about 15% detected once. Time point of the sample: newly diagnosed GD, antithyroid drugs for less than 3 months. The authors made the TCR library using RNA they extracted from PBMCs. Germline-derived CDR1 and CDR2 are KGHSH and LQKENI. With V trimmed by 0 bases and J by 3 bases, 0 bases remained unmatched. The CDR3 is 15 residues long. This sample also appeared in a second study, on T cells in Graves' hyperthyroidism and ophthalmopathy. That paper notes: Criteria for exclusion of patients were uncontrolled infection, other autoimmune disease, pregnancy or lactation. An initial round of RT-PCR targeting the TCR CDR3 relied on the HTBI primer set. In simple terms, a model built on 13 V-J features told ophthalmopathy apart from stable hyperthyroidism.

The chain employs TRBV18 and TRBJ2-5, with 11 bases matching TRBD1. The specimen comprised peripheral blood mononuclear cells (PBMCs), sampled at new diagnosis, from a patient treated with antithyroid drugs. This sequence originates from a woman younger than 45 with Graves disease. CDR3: CASSPPGQGEETQYF. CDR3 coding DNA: TGTGCCAGCTCACCACCGGGACAGGGGGAAGAGACCCAGTACTTC.